This TCR beta chain derives from a study of blood T cell repertoires in COVID-19. Study-wide context: Donors in the United States, Italy and Spain gave samples during acute or convalescent COVID-19.

With V trimmed by 4 bases and J by 3 bases, 6 bases remained unmatched. From germline, CDR1 is SGHTA and CDR2 FQGTGA. The CDR3 loop spans 15 amino acids. As handled by the study authors: Amplification from reference gene primers served as the basis for estimated nucleated cell counts. TCRdb's copy holds only in-frame clones and misses some; the assay was immunoSEQ multiplex PCR. That table supplies the V and J calls and clone size; D and trimming were determined from the DNA. The data show fewer than 300,000 clones, 88% seen once. This clone was recorded only once. Participants were placed into cohorts based on the clinical history they reported.

The sequence came from a woman aged 40 to 50 with acute COVID-19. Sequencing was done on a sample of PBMCs or T cells enriched from blood (not recorded which). The V call is TRBV7-3, the J call TRBJ2-1; TRBD2 matches at 7 bases. Here the CDR3 reads CASSSKLASYNEQFF. The CDR3 DNA reads as TGTGCCAGCAGCTCGAAACTAGCGAGCTACAATGAGCAGTTCTTC.